Below are 25 T cell receptor beta chains sequenced from a single sample in a study of vaccination and CD4 T cells after COVID-19. Documented treatment: roughly 10-day PBMC culture with coronavirus spike peptide pools or control peptides (ViraFEST assay). These CD4+ T cells came from an unexposed donor, sampled before the COVID-19 pandemic (2011-2018). Cultured CD4+ T cell DNA was sequenced using the Oncomine TCR Beta short-read assay. Each CDR3 protein gets one entry after TCRdb re-called the PCR reads with MiXCR. Of 8,000 to 9,500 distinct CDR3 sequences in the sample, roughly 42% were seen once. These receptors' antigens are unknown. The sample comprised CD4+ T cells from blood, cultured in vitro. All receptors come from a human donor in good health.

This clonotype came up a few times. The chain recombines TRBV7-9 with TRBJ2-3; unclear D gene. This CDR3 comprises 11 residues. Looked up from germline, CDR1 is SEHNR and CDR2 is FQNEAQ (reference sequence). Trimming cost V 5 bases and J 6 bases, with 6 bases left between them. In DNA form, the CDR3 reads TGTGCCAGCAGCGGGCAGGATACGCAGTATTTT. Translation gives CASSGQDTQYF.

In this sample, this clonotype turned up a few times. The gene calls are TRBV7-2 and TRBJ1-1, with D hard to call. Germline lookup yields CDR1 SGHTA and CDR2 FQGNSA. The V gene lost 3 bases and the J gene lost 1 base, with 6 bases spanning the gap. The CDR3 length is 13 residues. The CDR3 here is CASSFAANTEAFF. As DNA, the CDR3 is TGTGCCAGCAGCTTTGCCGCGAACACTGAAGCTTTCTTT.

V is TRBV5-4 and J is TRBJ2-3, with 15 bases that match TRBD2. Germline lookup yields CDR1 SGHNT and CDR2 YYREEE (reference sequence). The CDR3 totals 18 residues. Losses at the gene ends were 3 bases for V and 1 base for J; bases not matched to a gene: 6. Written as DNA, the CDR3 is TGTGCCAGCAGCTCCGGACTAGCGGGAGGGCGGGGCACAGATACGCAGTATTTT. This gives the protein CASSSGLAGGRGTDTQYF.

The genes are TRBV6-1 and TRBJ2-3, with TRBD1 matching 7 bases. CDR1 and CDR2 (germline): MNHNS, SASEGT. The CDR3 totals 15 residues. Trimming removed 7 bases from V and 5 bases from J; junction bases left unmatched: 12. CDR3 sequence (DNA): TGTGCCAGCATGGATCCGAGGGGGCTTCTAGATACGCAGTATTTT. Translation gives CASMDPRGLLDTQYF.

The genes are TRBV27 and TRBJ2-3; 12 nucleotides line up with TRBD2. Germline V gene data show CDR1 as MNHEY and CDR2 as SMNVEV (reference sequence). V lost 6 bases and J lost 2; bases outside the gene matches: 6. The CDR3 sequence is 16 residues long. The CDR3 bases are TGTGCCAGCAGCACCTCTAGCGGGAGGGCCACAGATACGCAGTATTTT. Translated, it gives CASSTSSGRATDTQYF.

V usage is TRBV25-1 and J usage is TRBJ2-7, with 7 nucleotides matching TRBD2. This CDR3 is 17 amino acids long. Trimming cost V 6 bases and J 4 bases; bases outside gene matches: 18. The germline V gene encodes CDR1 MGHDK and CDR2 SYGVNS. The chain's CDR3 is CASRMGPDGGSSYEQYF. DNA for the CDR3: TGTGCCAGCAGAATGGGGCCCGACGGCGGGAGCTCTTACGAGCAGTACTTC.

The table lists this clonotype with a few counts. This chain links TRBV30 with TRBJ1-6; D is unresolved. Trimming stripped 2 bases from V and 10 bases from J, with 9 bases between. CDR1 GTSNPN and CDR2 SVGIG come from the germline V gene (reference sequence). The CDR3 has 12 residues. In DNA, the CDR3 is TGTGCCTGGAGTAGGACCGAGTCACCCCTCCACTTT. Amino acids: CAWSRTESPLHF.

The chain is built from TRBV11-3 and TRBJ2-3, with D hard to call. Looked up from germline, CDR1 is SGHNT and CDR2 is YENEEA. V lost 6 bases and J lost 1, with 20 bases in between. The CDR3 covers 17 residues. The CDR3 protein is CASSQLGSLVGTDTQYF. The CDR3 bases are TGTGCCAGCAGTCAACTCGGCAGCTTGGTGGGCACAGATACGCAGTATTTT. The whole variable domain, filled in from reference TRBV11-3 and TRBJ2-3, reads EAGVVQSPRYKIIEKKQPVAFWCNPISGHNTLYWYLQNLGQGPELLIRYENEEAVDDSQLPKDRFSAERLKGVDSTLKIQPAELGDSAVYLCASSQLGSLVGTDTQYFGPGTRLTVL.

The CDR3 DNA reads as TGTGCCAGCACCGAAGGACAGGGTCACGGCTACACCTTC. It encodes CASTEGQGHGYTF. V usage is TRBV7-9 and J usage is TRBJ1-2; 8 positions match TRBD1. The CDR3 consists of 13 residues. J lost 8 bases, V lost 7 bases, and 9 bases had no gene match. Germline V gene data show CDR1 as SEHNR and CDR2 as FQNEAQ (reference sequence).

There are a few counts of this clonotype. This chain uses TRBV6-1 with TRBJ1-4; a weak D match, TRBD1 (5 bases). From germline, CDR1 is MNHNS and CDR2 SASEGT. V gave up 5 bases and J gave up 7 bases, with 17 bases separating them. This CDR3 is built from 15 residues. The CDR3 coding sequence is TGTGCCAGCAGTAAAGGGACCCTCAGTGGTGAAAAACTGTTTTTT. Translating gives CASSKGTLSGEKLFF.

This clonotype was recorded a few times. The V gene is TRBV4-1, the J gene TRBJ2-7; 10 positions agree with TRBD2. The germline V gene has CDR1 MGHRA and CDR2 YSYEKL. V shed 1 base and J 0 bases; nucleotides not matched to a gene: 6. The CDR3 is made up of 17 amino acids. DNA of the CDR3: TGCGCCAGCAGCCAAGGGCCCCTAGCGGGGGTCTCCTACGAGCAGTACTTC. Translated: CASSQGPLAGVSYEQYF.

This chain connects TRBV20-1 to TRBJ1-5; D is ambiguous. The ends were cut back, 3 bases at V and 0 bases at J, with 6 bases in the middle. This CDR3 comprises 13 residues. The germline CDR1 and CDR2 sequences are DFQATT and SNEGSKA (reference sequence). The CDR3 nucleotides are TGCAGTGCTAGTGACGGTAGCAATCAGCCCCAGCATTTT. Amino acid sequence: CSASDGSNQPQHF.

V usage is TRBV12-3 or TRBV12-4 and J usage is TRBJ1-5; tentatively, D is TRBD1 (5 bases). This CDR3 is 14 amino acids long. V was shortened by 1 base and J by 9 bases, with 13 bases between the two germline ends. DNA of the CDR3: TGTGCCAGCAGTTTAGGAGGGGCCAGGCGGCCCCAGCATTTT. Protein product: CASSLGGARRPQHF.

The chain uses TRBV7-9 and TRBJ2-7; D is unresolved. Trimming took off 1 base at V and 0 bases at J, with 10 bases between the two ends. CDR1 is SEHNR, CDR2 FQNEAQ, per germline (reference sequence). This CDR3 contains 15 residues. This CDR3 is CASSLGPKLSYEQYF. CDR3 DNA sequence: TGTGCCAGCAGCTTAGGACCGAAACTCTCCTACGAGCAGTACTTC.

The V gene is TRBV7-9, the J gene TRBJ1-1, with a possible D match to TRBD1 (5 bases). V lost 5 bases and J 4 bases, leaving 11 bases between the germline ends. The CDR3 has 13 residues. Germline CDR1 and CDR2: SEHNR and FQNEAQ (reference sequence). In DNA, the CDR3 is TGTGCCAGCAGCCGGGGCTACGGCACTGAAGCTTTCTTT. This translates into CASSRGYGTEAFF.

The V and J genes are TRBV27 and TRBJ2-6; the D gene is possibly TRBD1 (6 bases). This CDR3 comprises 15 residues. CDR1 and CDR2 from the germline V gene are MNHEY and SMNVEV (reference sequence). V lost 7 bases and J 0 bases, leaving 10 bases between the germline ends. The CDR3 nucleotides are TGTGCCAGCAAGCAGGGGAGCTCTGGGGCCAACGTCCTGACTTTC. Translating gives CASKQGSSGANVLTF.

J is TRBJ2-5 and V is TRBV20-1, with a tentative D call TRBD1 (6 bases). The ends were cut back, 0 bases at V and 5 bases at J, with 10 bases in the middle. Germline values: CDR1 DFQATT, CDR2 SNEGSKA (reference sequence). This CDR3 comprises 13 residues. The CDR3 sequence: CSARDWQGETQYF. The DNA for the CDR3 is TGCAGTGCTAGAGATTGGCAGGGGGAGACCCAGTACTTC.

This clonotype was picked up a small number of times. CDR3 nucleotide sequence: TGTGCCAGTAGTATTGGGACAGGTGATTACTACGAGCAGTACTTC. Translated: CASSIGTGDYYEQYF. The gene calls are TRBV19 and TRBJ2-7; the match to TRBD1 covers 8 bases. The CDR3 totals 15 residues. After removal of 3 bases from V and 3 bases from J, the junction contained 7 bases not matched to a gene. The germline V gene encodes CDR1 LNHDA and CDR2 SQIVND (reference sequence).

This clonotype was observed a handful of times. This chain uses TRBV24-1 with TRBJ2-5, with no clear D. This CDR3 contains 11 residues. Trimming left V 3 bases short and J 12 bases short, with 10 bases between. The V gene's germline CDR1 is KGHDR and CDR2 SFDVKD. The CDR3 here is CATSDRASEYF. The DNA of the CDR3 is TGTGCCACCAGTGATCGGGCCTCCGAGTACTTC.

This clonotype was detected a few times. The genes are TRBV27 and TRBJ1-6, with 7 bases aligning to TRBD1. The germline V gene encodes CDR1 MNHEY and CDR2 SMNVEV (reference sequence). This CDR3 contains 15 residues. The trim removed 3 bases at V and 7 bases at J, leaving 6 bases unmatched. The CDR3 protein is CASSLISQGNSPLHF. The CDR3 nucleotides are TGTGCCAGCAGTTTGATCTCACAGGGGAATTCACCCCTCCACTTT.

The chain employs TRBV7-6 and TRBJ1-1; no clear D gene. Trimming cost V 4 bases and J 5 bases, with 14 bases left between them. The CDR3 length is 14 residues. Germline CDR1 is SGHVS and CDR2 is FNYEAQ. The CDR3 loop reads CASSSRLGSTEAFF. CDR3 coding DNA: TGTGCCAGCAGCTCTAGACTGGGGAGTACTGAAGCTTTCTTT.

The table lists this clonotype with a few counts. The chain joins TRBV21-1 to TRBJ1-5; whether TRBD1, the table's D call, matches the DNA was not checked. TRBV21-1 is marked as a pseudogene. This CDR3 contains 14 residues. CDR3 loop: CASNRGFSNQPQHF. CDR3 nucleotide sequence: TGTGCCAGCAACAGGGGGTTTAGCAATCAGCCCCAGCATTTT.

The table lists this clonotype with a few counts. This sequence joins TRBV6-2 or TRBV6-3 and TRBJ2-7; D possibly corresponds to TRBD1 (5 bases). Trimming pared 7 bases from V and 5 bases from J, leaving 18 bases between. This CDR3 spans 14 amino acids. Germline values: CDR1 MNHEY, CDR2 SVGEGT. The CDR3 sequence: CASKRRGNANEQYF. The CDR3 nucleotides read TGTGCCAGCAAAAGAAGGGGCAACGCCAACGAGCAGTACTTC.

The rearrangement links TRBV20-1 to TRBJ1-1, with TRBD1 matching over 7 bases. The V segment lost 6 bases and the J segment 1 base; nucleotides outside the gene matches: 14. CDR3 size: 16 residues. Germline CDR1 reads DFQATT; CDR2 reads SNEGSKA (reference sequence). The CDR3: CSARDLGTAKNTEAFF. CDR3 in DNA: TGCAGTGCGCGCGACCTGGGGACAGCAAAGAACACTGAAGCTTTCTTT.

The genes are TRBV9 and TRBJ1-5; D call uncertain. Germline CDR1 is SGDLS and CDR2 is YYNGEE. Trimming pared 2 bases from V and 7 bases from J, leaving 13 bases between. The CDR3 extends over 14 amino acids. The CDR3: CASSVTSEEQPQHF. The CDR3 region has the DNA TGTGCCAGCAGCGTGACCTCTGAAGAGCAGCCCCAGCATTTT.